The 25 T cell receptor beta chains below come from one sample, sequenced in a study of blood T cell repertoires in COVID-19. The assay was immunoSEQ multiplex PCR, and TCRdb's table has in-frame clones only and misses some. The sample includes about 220,000 clones, around 82% seen only once; the top ten take around 13%. The sequenced material came from peripheral blood. The origin of the receptors is a human donor in a cohort sampled during active COVID-19.

The chain links TRBV19 to TRBJ1-2; D remains ambiguous. Trimming pared 1 base from V and 4 bases from J, leaving 7 bases between. Germline V gene data show CDR1 as LNHDA and CDR2 as SQIVND (reference sequence). This CDR3 is built from 13 residues. The CDR3 sequence is CASSIAVAYGYTF. As DNA, the CDR3 is TGTGCCAGTAGTATAGCCGTGGCCTATGGCTACACCTTC.

The chain is built from TRBV19 and TRBJ2-6, with 11 bases matching TRBD1. The length of the CDR3 is 17 residues. Losses at the gene ends were 5 bases for V and 4 bases for J; bases not matched to a gene: 7. Germline loops: CDR1 LNHDA, CDR2 SQIVND (reference sequence). The CDR3 protein is CASSSGQGDLGANVLTF. CDR3 nucleotide sequence: TGTGCCAGTAGTTCGGGACAGGGGGATCTAGGGGCCAACGTCCTGACTTTC.

The genes are TRBV6-1 and TRBJ2-1, with 10 bases identical to TRBD2. The CDR3 totals 17 residues. The junction had 10 bases not matched to a gene; V was cut back by 0 bases and J by 8 bases. Germline CDR1 MNHNS, CDR2 SASEGT. Here the CDR3 reads CASSEALLAGNSYEQFF. The CDR3 DNA sequence: TGTGCCAGCAGTGAAGCGCTACTAGCGGGAAATTCATATGAGCAGTTCTTC.

Details on this clone: The identical CDR3 is also encoded by other nucleotide sequences in the sample. This chain connects TRBV18 to TRBJ2-7, with D possibly matching TRBD1 (5 bases). Germline V gene data show CDR1 as KGHSH and CDR2 as LQKENI. V gave up 2 bases and J gave up 5 bases, with 10 bases separating them. The length of the CDR3 is 13 residues. CDR3 DNA: TGTGCCAGCTCACCAAGGATAGGGGACGAGCAGTACTTC. This sequence encodes CASSPRIGDEQYF.

This rearrangement joins TRBV28 to TRBJ1-2; 7 bases map to TRBD1. CDR1 is MDHEN, CDR2 SYDVKM, per germline. The CDR3 has 15 residues. The V and J ends lost 6 bases and 8 bases, in that order; junction bases with no gene match: 15. The CDR3 nucleotides read TGTGCCAGCAGGCCGACAGGGCTCCAGATCCCCGGCTACACCTTC. It is translated as CASRPTGLQIPGYTF.

The V gene is TRBV18, the J gene TRBJ2-4, with no clear D. This CDR3 comprises 14 residues. Trimming shortened V by 2 bases and J by 3 bases, and 8 bases separated the two germline ends. The germline V gene encodes CDR1 KGHSH and CDR2 LQKENI. CDR3 in amino acids: CASSPSGSKNIQYF. The CDR3 region has the DNA TGTGCCAGCTCACCATCAGGAAGCAAAAACATTCAGTACTTC.

The gene calls are TRBV5-1 and TRBJ2-7, with D possibly being TRBD1 (6 bases). The V gene's germline CDR1 is SGHRS and CDR2 YFSETQ. This CDR3 contains 14 residues. With 2 bases removed from V and 1 base from J, the gap between germline ends came to 10 bases. CDR3 DNA sequence: TGCGCCAGCAGCTTAACCACAGGGTCCTACGAGCAGTACTTC. This gives the protein CASSLTTGSYEQYF.

This clone is a singleton in its sample. CDR3 loop: CASSPDYGTSYYNEQFF. The CDR3 DNA follows: TGTGCCAGCAGCCCCGATTACGGGACTAGCTACTACAATGAGCAGTTCTTC. The gene calls are TRBV7-8 and TRBJ2-1; 9 positions agree with TRBD2. The ends lost 5 bases at V and 3 bases at J; junction bases unmatched: 11. Germline V gives CDR1 SGHVS, CDR2 FQNEAQ. This CDR3 contains 17 residues.

The chain couples TRBV7-9 to TRBJ2-1; 9 nucleotides agree with TRBD2. Germline V gene sequence: CDR1 SEHNR, CDR2 FQNEAQ (reference sequence). V trimming: 7 bases; J trimming: 9 bases; junction bases outside the gene matches: 19. The CDR3 has 17 residues. The CDR3 region is CASTMHSGRGEKIEQFF. In nucleotides, the CDR3 is TGTGCCAGCACCATGCATAGCGGGAGAGGTGAGAAGATTGAGCAGTTCTTC.

V gene TRBV7-9 combines with J gene TRBJ2-5, with a tentative D call TRBD1 (5 bases). V was cut by 2 bases and J by 2 bases, with 6 bases left in between. Germline loops: CDR1 SEHNR, CDR2 FQNEAQ (reference sequence). This CDR3 has 13 amino acids. CDR3: CASSLQGQETQYF. In nucleotides, the CDR3 is TGTGCCAGCAGCTTACAGGGTCAAGAGACCCAGTACTTC.

The chain employs TRBV6-2 or TRBV6-3 and TRBJ2-7; TRBD2 matches 7 bases. The CDR3 totals 14 residues. CDR1 is MNHEY, CDR2 SVGEGT, per germline. The V and J ends lost 5 bases and 3 bases, in that order; junction bases with no gene match: 7. The CDR3 spells CASSTPRGNYEQYF. The CDR3, as DNA: TGTGCCAGCAGTACCCCGCGGGGGAACTACGAGCAGTACTTC.

The CDR3 is CASTYRVTGNTIYF. The CDR3 nucleotides read TGTGCCAGCACGTACCGGGTCACTGGAAACACCATATATTTT. V is TRBV28 and J is TRBJ1-3; D is undetermined. Germline values: CDR1 MDHEN, CDR2 SYDVKM. Trimming took 7 bases from V and 2 from J, leaving 12 bases between them. The CDR3 loop spans 14 amino acids.

The chain links TRBV4-3 to TRBJ1-4; 7 bases match TRBD1. This CDR3 region has 15 residues. CDR1 is LGHNA, CDR2 YSLEER, per germline. The ends lost 4 bases at V and 8 bases at J; junction bases unmatched: 10. The CDR3 loop reads CASSPGRGRGEKLFF. The CDR3 bases are TGCGCCAGCAGCCCCGGGAGGGGGCGCGGAGAAAAACTGTTTTTT.

This clone has more than one count but fewer than ten. The genes are TRBV6-2 or TRBV6-3 and TRBJ1-1; D is unresolved. The CDR3 length is 14 residues. Germline values: CDR1 MNHEY, CDR2 SVGEGT. Trimming removed 7 bases at V and 3 bases at J, with 15 bases between. This CDR3 is CASTPSGYDTEAFF. In nucleotides, the CDR3 is TGTGCCAGCACCCCATCAGGTTACGACACTGAAGCTTTCTTT.

This rearrangement joins TRBV6-2 or TRBV6-3 to TRBJ1-5; 8 bases fit TRBD1. The CDR3 is 16 amino acids. V shed 6 bases, J shed 5 bases, and the junction held 12 bases outside the gene matches. Germline loops: CDR1 MNHEY, CDR2 SVGEGT. The chain's CDR3 is CASSRYDGQGDQPQHF. The CDR3 DNA sequence: TGTGCCAGCAGCCGCTACGATGGACAGGGAGATCAGCCCCAGCATTTT.

The J gene is TRBJ1-1, the V gene TRBV12-3 or TRBV12-4, with D unresolved. With 10 bases removed from V and 1 base from J, the gap between germline ends came to 10 bases. CDR3 size: 12 residues. The CDR3 nucleotides are TGTGCCACTTGGGCAGGGAACACTGAAGCTTTCTTT. As protein: CATWAGNTEAFF.

The chain has TRBV19 and TRBJ1-3; 7 bases are a match to TRBD1. This CDR3 has 15 residues. V gave up 6 bases and J gave up 2 bases; unmatched junction bases: 7. CDR1 and CDR2 (germline): LNHDA, SQIVND (reference sequence). The CDR3 spells CASRDREGTGNTIYF. The CDR3 coding sequence is TGTGCCAGTAGAGACAGGGAAGGCACTGGAAACACCATATATTTT. The full variable domain, completed using reference TRBV19 and TRBJ1-3, is DGGITQSPKYLFRKEGQNVTLSCEQNLNHDAMYWYRQDPGQGLRLIYYSQIVNDFQKGDIAEGYSVSREKKESFPLTVTSAQKNPTAFYLCASRDREGTGNTIYFGEGSWLTVV.

This clone has just a few counts. This chain links TRBV5-1 with TRBJ1-1, with 8 nucleotides matching TRBD1. V trimming: 0 bases; J trimming: 6 bases; junction bases outside the gene matches: 4. This CDR3 is built from 14 residues. Germline V gene lookup returns CDR1 SGHRS and CDR2 YFSETQ. Written as DNA, the CDR3 is TGCGCCAGCAGCTTGGGACAGGGGCAGGCTGAAGCTTTCTTT. Its translation: CASSLGQGQAEAFF.

The chain employs TRBV28 and TRBJ2-1, with 10 bases identical to TRBD2. The V gene end was trimmed by 6 bases and the J gene end by 7 bases; junction bases not matched to a gene: 9. Germline CDR1 reads MDHEN; CDR2 reads SYDVKM. CDR3 length: 15 amino acids. DNA for the CDR3: TGTGCCAGCAGCATCCCTAGCGGGAGAGTGAATGAGCAGTTCTTC. It encodes CASSIPSGRVNEQFF. The variable domain in full, completed from reference TRBV28 and TRBJ2-1, reads DVKVTQSSRYLVKRTGEKVFLECVQDMDHENMFWYRQDPGLGLRLIYFSYDVKMKEKGDIPEGYSVSREKKERFSLILESASTNQTSMYLCASSIPSGRVNEQFFGPGTRLTVL.

The chain is built from TRBV18 and TRBJ1-2, with D unclear. V was cut by 2 bases and J by 4 bases, with 8 bases left in between. Germline loops: CDR1 KGHSH, CDR2 LQKENI. The CDR3 has 13 residues. As DNA, the CDR3 is TGTGCCAGCTCACCAGCCAGAATCTATGGCTACACCTTC. It translates to CASSPARIYGYTF.

This clone was seen just once. V usage is TRBV6-4 and J usage is TRBJ2-3; TRBD1 might be the D (6 bases). From germline, CDR1 is MRHNA and CDR2 SNTAGT. Trimming shortened V by 5 bases and J by 0 bases, and 12 bases separated the two germline ends. The CDR3 is 15 amino acids. CDR3 nucleotides: TGTGCCAGCAGTAACAGGGCGCTTAGCACAGATACGCAGTATTTT. Its translation is CASSNRALSTDTQYF.

The rearrangement links TRBV5-1 to TRBJ2-1; D is unresolved. The CDR3 loop spans 14 amino acids. Looked up from germline, CDR1 is SGHRS and CDR2 is YFSETQ. V was clipped by 4 bases and J by 4 bases, with 12 bases between them. CDR3 in DNA: TGCGCCAGCAGCCCGCTAACCCCATACAATGAGCAGTTCTTC. This encodes CASSPLTPYNEQFF.

The V call is TRBV9, the J call TRBJ2-1; 11 bases match TRBD1. The CDR3 is 16 amino acids. Losses at the gene ends were 1 base for V and 2 bases for J; bases not matched to a gene: 2. Looked up from germline, CDR1 is SGDLS and CDR2 is YYNGEE. The CDR3 loop reads CASSVLGQGAYNEQFF. In DNA form, the CDR3 reads TGTGCCAGCAGCGTACTGGGACAGGGGGCCTACAATGAGCAGTTCTTC.

V gene TRBV19 combines with J gene TRBJ1-2, with D perhaps TRBD1 (5 bases). The CDR3 sequence is 13 residues long. Between the trimmed V and J ends, which lost 3 bases and 5 bases, there was a span of 10 bases. Germline V CDR1 and CDR2: LNHDA, SQIVND (reference sequence). Here the CDR3 DNA reads TGTGCCAGTAGTATGGGAGGGACTTATGGCTACACCTTC. Translated: CASSMGGTYGYTF. The variable domain in full, completed from reference TRBV19 and TRBJ1-2, reads DGGITQSPKYLFRKEGQNVTLSCEQNLNHDAMYWYRQDPGQGLRLIYYSQIVNDFQKGDIAEGYSVSREKKESFPLTVTSAQKNPTAFYLCASSMGGTYGYTFGSGTRLTVV.

This clone was seen many times. V and J are TRBV7-9 and TRBJ1-1, with D unclear. With 6 bases removed from V and 0 bases from J, the gap between germline ends came to 11 bases. This CDR3 is built from 14 residues. Germline V gene sequence: CDR1 SEHNR, CDR2 FQNEAQ (reference sequence). The chain's CDR3 is CASRQSSMNTEAFF. CDR3 nucleotide sequence: TGTGCCAGCAGACAGAGCTCTATGAACACTGAAGCTTTCTTT. The full variable domain, completed using reference TRBV7-9 and TRBJ1-1, is DTGVSQNPRHKITKRGQNVTFRCDPISEHNRLYWYRQTLGQGPEFLTYFQNEAQLEKSRLLSDRFSAERPKGSFSTLEIQRTEQGDSAMYLCASRQSSMNTEAFFGQGTRLTVV.